Following are 15 T cell receptor beta chains from one sample sequenced in a study of blood T cell repertoires in COVID-19. Data came from immunoSEQ multiplex PCR; TCRdb stores just in-frame clones and leaves some out. The profile shows more than 65,000 clones, about 85% of them singletons. The specimen sequenced was peripheral blood. The origin of the receptors is a man aged 55-75 years with active or convalescent COVID-19.

The gene calls are TRBV9 and TRBJ1-1, with unresolved D. Germline-derived CDR1 and CDR2 are SGDLS and YYNGEE. This CDR3 is built from 13 residues. The V gene lost 2 bases and the J gene lost 3 bases, with 8 bases spanning the gap. The CDR3 DNA follows: TGTGCCAGCAGCGTCAGGAGGGACACTGAAGCTTTCTTT. This codes for CASSVRRDTEAFF. Variable domain in full (rest from reference TRBV9 and TRBJ1-1): DSGVTQTPKHLITATGQRVTLRCSPRSGDLSVYWYQQSLDQGLQFLIQYYNGEERAKGNILERFSAQQFPDLHSELNLSSLELGDSALYFCASSVRRDTEAFFGQGTRLTVV.

The rearrangement joins TRBV7-2 to TRBJ2-5; 9 bases agree with TRBD2. The germline CDR1 and CDR2 sequences are SGHTA and FQGNSA. The CDR3 has 16 residues. V lost 1 base, J lost 5 bases, and 8 bases stayed unmatched. CDR3 coding DNA: TGTGCCAGCAGCTTAGACTCTAGCGGGGTGGGGGAGACCCAGTACTTC. It yields the protein CASSLDSSGVGETQYF. The full variable domain, rest sourced from reference TRBV7-2 and TRBJ2-5, is GAGVSQSPSNKVTEKGKDVELRCDPISGHTALYWYRQSLGQGLEFLIYFQGNSAPDKSGLPSDRFSAERTGGSVSTLTIQRTQQEDSAVYLCASSLDSSGVGETQYFGPGTRLLVL.

V and J are TRBV5-1 and TRBJ2-5, with 8 bases identical to TRBD2. Germline V CDR1 and CDR2: SGHRS, YFSETQ. This CDR3 is 16 amino acids long. The ends lost 0 bases at V and 5 bases at J; junction bases unmatched: 9. The CDR3 DNA reads as TGCGCCAGCAGCTTGGAAGGTGCGGGGGGCGGGGAGACCCAGTACTTC. Protein product: CASSLEGAGGGETQYF.

The chain links TRBV7-2 to TRBJ1-1; possibly TRBD1 for D (6 bases). The V end was cut by 3 bases, the J end by 0 bases, with 8 bases between. CDR1 and CDR2 from the germline V gene are SGHTA and FQGNSA. CDR3 size: 14 residues. The CDR3 spells CASSFDRLNTEAFF. The CDR3 region has the DNA TGTGCCAGCAGCTTTGACAGGCTGAACACTGAAGCTTTCTTT.

The rearrangement links TRBV29-1 to TRBJ2-1, with TRBD2 matching over 13 bases. In germline, CDR1 is SQVTM, CDR2 ANQGSEA. The CDR3 spans 14 residues. Unmatched junction bases numbered 9, after V lost 6 bases and J lost 10 bases. CDR3 coding DNA: TGCAGCGTCATACTAGCGGGGGGGGCATGGGAGCAGTTCTTC. This translates into CSVILAGGAWEQFF.

The chain links TRBV4-3 to TRBJ1-5; no firm D call. Trimming removed 0 bases from V and 7 bases from J, with 7 bases in between. This CDR3 region has 13 residues. CDR1 and CDR2 from the germline V gene are LGHNA and YSLEER. CDR3 in amino acids: CASSQDREQPQHF. In DNA, the CDR3 is TGCGCCAGCAGCCAAGATCGGGAGCAGCCCCAGCATTTT.

The gene calls are TRBV4-3 and TRBJ1-1, with 8 bases fitting TRBD1. The CDR3 has 14 amino acids. Germline CDR1 is LGHNA and CDR2 is YSLEER. J was trimmed by 8 bases and V by 1 base; bases with no gene match: 6. The CDR3 loop reads CASSQGSGGAEAFF. CDR3 DNA sequence: TGCGCCAGCAGCCAAGGTTCAGGGGGCGCGGAAGCTTTCTTT.

This clone was recorded once. CDR3 in DNA: TGTGCCACCAGTGATCCGGGACACACAGATACGCAGTATTTT. Translated: CATSDPGHTDTQYF. The V call is TRBV24-1, the J call TRBJ2-3; D may be TRBD1 (6 bases). V shed 3 bases and J shed 2 bases, with 8 bases lying between them. CDR1 and CDR2 from the germline V gene are KGHDR and SFDVKD. CDR3 length equals 14 residues.

This clone has more than one count but fewer than ten. The genes are TRBV4-3 and TRBJ2-7; possible D gene TRBD1, 6 bases. The CDR3 has 14 residues. Trimming removed 2 bases at V and 2 bases at J, with 10 bases between. Germline V gene data show CDR1 as LGHNA and CDR2 as YSLEER. Here the CDR3 reads CASSQQTGTYEQYF. The CDR3 bases are TGCGCCAGCAGCCAACAGACAGGAACCTACGAGCAGTACTTC.

This sequence joins TRBV19 and TRBJ1-1; tentative D call: TRBD1 (5 bases). Trimming left V 4 bases short and J 3 bases short, with 15 bases between. Germline V CDR1 and CDR2: LNHDA, SQIVND (reference sequence). This CDR3 contains 15 residues. CDR3 in DNA: TGTGCCAGTAGTACCGGGGGGGGTCGGGACACTGAAGCTTTCTTT. Protein sequence: CASSTGGGRDTEAFF.

This chain links TRBV4-1 with TRBJ1-2, with D perhaps TRBD1 (5 bases). Germline V gene lookup returns CDR1 MGHRA and CDR2 YSYEKL. The V and J ends lost 0 bases and 8 bases respectively, with 16 bases between them. The CDR3 extends over 15 amino acids. In nucleotides, the CDR3 is TGCGCCAGCAGCCAAGAAGCCATTTTGGGGCACGGCTACACCTTC. Translation gives CASSQEAILGHGYTF.

The chain recombines TRBV7-9 with TRBJ2-1; tentatively, D is TRBD1 (6 bases). The CDR3 totals 14 residues. Trimming took off 5 bases at V and 5 bases at J, with 13 bases between the two ends. The germline gives CDR1 SEHNR, CDR2 FQNEAQ (reference sequence). The CDR3 nucleotides read TGTGCCAGCAGCCCGAAGGACAGTCACAATGAGCAGTTCTTC. It yields the protein CASSPKDSHNEQFF.

V usage is TRBV7-9 and J usage is TRBJ1-2; 8 bases line up with TRBD1. The V segment lost 1 base and the J segment 8 bases; nucleotides outside the gene matches: 6. The CDR3 runs 14 residues. CDR1 SEHNR and CDR2 FQNEAQ come from the germline V gene (reference sequence). CDR3 region: CASSLGAGGSGYTF. CDR3 DNA: TGTGCCAGCAGCTTAGGTGCAGGGGGCTCGGGCTACACCTTC.

V gene TRBV5-1 combines with J gene TRBJ2-7, with 7 positions matching TRBD1. CDR3 length: 13 residues. CDR1 and CDR2 from the germline V gene are SGHRS and YFSETQ. The ends lost 4 bases at V and 4 bases at J; junction bases unmatched: 5. CDR3 nucleotide sequence: TGCGCCAGCAGCGCACAGGGGTTATACGAGCAGTACTTC. This encodes CASSAQGLYEQYF.

The chain uses TRBV29-1 and TRBJ2-3; maybe TRBD1 (8 bases). This CDR3 is built from 20 residues. Germline loops: CDR1 SQVTM, CDR2 ANQGSEA. The ends were cut back, 0 bases at V and 1 base at J, with 26 bases in the middle. The CDR3 DNA follows: TGCAGCGTTGAAGATCCTCAGGGGGCGGGGGCCAGAGGGGGCACAGATACGCAGTATTTT. Protein: CSVEDPQGAGARGGTDTQYF.